This record looks at one T cell receptor beta chain sequence and its context. Its target is not known. The germline V and J ends were trimmed by 5 bases and 6 bases, with 17 bases remaining between them. The CDR3 length is 14 residues. Germline loops: CDR1 DFQATT, CDR2 SNEGSKA (reference sequence). The data were obtained in a study of CD8 T cells in ankylosing spondylitis. Study outcomes and limitations: As reported, disease-linked clones showed significant enrichment in matched ankylosing spondylitis synovial fluid. Earlier literature documents some of the motif variants in reactive arthritis synovial fluid and blood. CD8+ by phenotype, disease-linked clones were relatively rare in peripheral blood. Characteristic of ankylosing spondylitis blood, it appeared, was a TCR beta motif comprising roughly eight highly homologous variants.

A quantitative 5'-RACE method, one with molecular barcodes, was used to make TCR beta libraries. From the 5' RACE reads, TCRdb called clonotypes with MiXCR, one entry per CDR3 protein. In the table there are approximately 540,000 distinct CDR3 sequences, about 13% of which are singletons. This TCR was recovered from a male donor with ankylosing spondylitis. Input material: blood, either unsorted or a sorted T cell fraction (not recorded which). This sequence joins TRBV20-1 and TRBJ2-1; tentatively, D is TRBD1 or TRBD2 (5 bases each). The CDR3 region has the DNA TGCAGTGCTTCCCGACAGCTCCGGGGCAATGAGCAGTTCTTC. Translated, it gives CSASRQLRGNEQFF.